This paragraph reports one T cell receptor beta chain. The antigen remains unidentified. Any gene name here is a mouse gene name. The read gets to within 1 residue of the CDR3 end, and the germline J gene fills in the rest. This specimen belongs to a study of tissue T cells after allogeneic stem cell transplantation. Whole-study results and caveats: Within patients, tissue anatomy strongly shaped TCR repertoire composition. In patients and mice, blood and spleen missed much of tissue repertoire.

The V end lost 3 bases, the J end lost 0 bases, and 8 bases lay between the germline ends. Germline V gene lookup returns CDR1 NNHNN and CDR2 SYGAGS (reference sequence). The CDR3 contains 14 residues. Here immunoSEQ multiplex PCR was the method, and the copy in TCRdb shows in-frame clones only, minus some. The repertoire consists of around 50,000 clones, with approximately 70% occurring once and the leading ten covering 0.5% to 0.65%. Sequenced material: sorted cells pooled from one or two spleens. The rearrangement links TRBV13-2 to TRBJ2-5; D not certain. The sequence came from a pool of C57BL/6 mice in good health. Here the CDR3 reads CASGAGFNQDTQYF. The part of the CDR3 DNA that was read is TGTGCCAGCGGTGCGGGATTTAACCAAGACACCCAGTAC.